This TCR beta chain is drawn from a study of human T cells and chemical hapten exposure. Study-level information: For sensitization, 2% DPC was applied to a roughly 2 cm by roughly 2 cm patch of upper inner arm skin.

Time point of the sample: patch test 2, 6 weeks after DPC sensitization. Specified treatment: therapeutic diphenylcyclopropenone sensitization with weekly scalp DPC. CDR1 and CDR2 from the germline V gene are DFQATT and SNEGSKA (reference sequence). CDR3 length: 14 amino acids. Trimming stripped 6 bases from V and 5 bases from J, with 19 bases between. TCRdb re-called the RACE reads through MiXCR, storing one row per CDR3 protein. The profile shows about 40,000 distinct CDR3 sequences, around 10% of them singletons. This sample comprised whole blood, obtained in connection with sensitization to the hapten diphenylcyclopropenone (DPC). The TCR was taken from a woman in her thirties or forties with alopecia areata. Some clones in this sample may be carry-over from other donors' samples. The chain couples TRBV20-1 to TRBJ2-5, with D tentatively TRBD1 or TRBD2 (6 bases each). The CDR3, as DNA: TGCAGTGCCCGCAGGTGGGGGGCCGGGGAGACCCAGTACTTC. Residues: CSARRWGAGETQYF.